This is a list of T cell receptor beta chains from one sample in a study of early T cells in non-severe SARS-CoV-2 infection. MiXCR was run by TCRdb on the 5' RACE reads, yielding one entry per CDR3 protein. The data show tens of thousands of distinct CDR3 sequences, 7.7% seen once. This specimen was whole blood, taken at baseline. The source of these receptors is an adult who was a healthcare worker with PCR-confirmed SARS-CoV-2 infection or an uninfected control (not recorded which). CDR3s include the opening cysteine and the closing phenylalanine or tryptophan. The D gene is left open where the match is weak. A clone size is listed for some rows: how often the clone was seen (once, few, many), or a class if it is expanded.

clone_size,j_call,v_call,d_call,cdr3_aa,cdr3_nt
.,TRBJ1-1,TRBV20-1,TRBD1,CSADPVGQEGRSTEAFF,TGCAGTGCTGATCCCGTGGGACAGGAGGGGAGAAGTACTGAAGCTTTCTTT
.,TRBJ2-2,TRBV28,TRBD1,CASTSSGTGDAGELFF,TGTGCCAGCACTTCCTCCGGGACAGGGGACGCCGGGGAGCTGTTTTTT
many,TRBJ2-3,TRBV6-2/TRBV6-3,TRBD2,CASSWAGVTDTQYF,TGTGCCAGCAGTTGGGCGGGAGTGACAGATACGCAGTATTTT
.,TRBJ2-5,TRBV5-1,.,CASSTLPGSQETQYF,TGCGCCAGCAGCACCCTCCCTGGATCCCAGGAGACCCAGTACTTC
many,TRBJ1-2,TRBV28,TRBD1,CASSLSTGVGYGYTF,TGTGCCAGCAGTTTATCGACAGGGGTCGGCTATGGCTACACCTTC
many,TRBJ2-5,TRBV7-3,.,CASSSSGGGGTQYF,TGTGCCAGCAGCTCCTCCGGGGGAGGGGGGACCCAGTACTTC
.,TRBJ1-2,TRBV6-1,.,CASSEGAGVDGYTF,TGTGCCAGCAGTGAAGGGGCAGGGGTTGACGGCTACACCTTC
.,TRBJ2-1,TRBV30,.,CAWSISVRGNEQFF,TGTGCCTGGAGTATTAGCGTGAGGGGCAATGAGCAGTTCTTC
.,TRBJ1-3,TRBV6-1,.,CASTFWGPGNTIYF,TGTGCCAGCACGTTTTGGGGGCCTGGAAACACCATATATTTT
few,TRBJ1-1,TRBV27,.,CASSSYGSNTEAFF,TGTGCCAGCAGTTCTTACGGATCGAACACTGAAGCTTTCTTT
.,TRBJ1-5,TRBV2,TRBD1,CASSENRGFGQPQHF,TGTGCCAGCAGTGAGAACAGGGGATTTGGACAGCCCCAGCATTTT
many,TRBJ2-5,TRBV7-9,TRBD2,CASSWTSWETQYF,TGTGCCAGCAGCTGGACTAGCTGGGAGACCCAGTACTTC
many,TRBJ2-5,TRBV25-1,TRBD2,CASSRTSGRGDQYF,TGTGCCAGCAGTAGAACTAGCGGGAGAGGCGACCAGTACTTC
few,TRBJ2-2,TRBV9,.,CASSAAGATGELFF,TGTGCCAGCAGCGCGGCAGGGGCTACCGGGGAGCTGTTTTTT
.,TRBJ1-1,TRBV20-1,.,CSARVRVETEAFF,TGCAGTGCTAGAGTCAGGGTCGAAACTGAAGCTTTCTTT
many,TRBJ2-5,TRBV7-8,TRBD1,CASSFDRTGLQETQYF,TGTGCCAGCAGCTTTGACAGGACAGGTCTCCAAGAGACCCAGTACTTC
many,TRBJ1-2,TRBV7-9,.,CASSLRSYGYTF,TGTGCCAGCAGCTTGAGGTCCTATGGCTACACCTTC
many,TRBJ2-1,TRBV7-2,TRBD1,CASSVGTVPHEQFF,TGTGCCAGCAGCGTCGGGACAGTTCCCCATGAGCAGTTCTTC
few,TRBJ2-3,TRBV27,.,CASSTAGKDTQYF,TGTGCCAGCAGTACTGCAGGGAAAGATACGCAGTATTTT
many,TRBJ2-3,TRBV28,.,CASSLWSRQGIAADTQYF,TGTGCCAGCAGTTTATGGTCTCGGCAGGGAATCGCCGCAGATACGCAGTATTTT
.,TRBJ1-5,TRBV11-2,.,CASSFGLGQQPQHF,TGTGCCAGCAGCTTCGGGCTGGGGCAACAGCCCCAGCATTTT
.,TRBJ1-5,TRBV6-1,.,CASSEAGSNQPQHF,TGTGCCAGCAGTGAAGCTGGCAGTAATCAGCCCCAGCATTTT
few,TRBJ2-7,TRBV3-2,.,CASSQESGAGYEQYF,TGTGCCAGCAGCCAAGAGTCGGGAGCGGGTTACGAGCAGTACTTC
few,TRBJ2-1,TRBV28,TRBD1,CASSSRQGFYSNEQFF,TGTGCCAGCAGTTCCCGACAGGGGTTCTACTCCAATGAGCAGTTCTTC
many,TRBJ2-1,TRBV29-1,.,CSVVAGQNSYNEQFF,TGCAGCGTTGTTGCCGGACAGAATTCCTACAATGAGCAGTTCTTC
.,TRBJ1-5,TRBV24-1,.,CATGFLEPQHF,TGTGCCACGGGGTTCTTAGAGCCCCAGCATTTT